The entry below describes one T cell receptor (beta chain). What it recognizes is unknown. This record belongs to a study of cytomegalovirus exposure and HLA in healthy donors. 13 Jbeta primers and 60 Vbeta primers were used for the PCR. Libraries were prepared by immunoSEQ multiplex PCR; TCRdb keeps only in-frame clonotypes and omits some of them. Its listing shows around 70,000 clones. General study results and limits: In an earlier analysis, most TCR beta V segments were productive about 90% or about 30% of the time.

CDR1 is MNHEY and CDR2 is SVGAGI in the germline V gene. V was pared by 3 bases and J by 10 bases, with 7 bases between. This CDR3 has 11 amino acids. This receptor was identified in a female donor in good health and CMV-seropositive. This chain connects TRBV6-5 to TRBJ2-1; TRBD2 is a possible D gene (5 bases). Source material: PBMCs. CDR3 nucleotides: TGTGCCAGCAGTTATGGGAGAGAGCAGTTCTTC. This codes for CASSYGREQFF.